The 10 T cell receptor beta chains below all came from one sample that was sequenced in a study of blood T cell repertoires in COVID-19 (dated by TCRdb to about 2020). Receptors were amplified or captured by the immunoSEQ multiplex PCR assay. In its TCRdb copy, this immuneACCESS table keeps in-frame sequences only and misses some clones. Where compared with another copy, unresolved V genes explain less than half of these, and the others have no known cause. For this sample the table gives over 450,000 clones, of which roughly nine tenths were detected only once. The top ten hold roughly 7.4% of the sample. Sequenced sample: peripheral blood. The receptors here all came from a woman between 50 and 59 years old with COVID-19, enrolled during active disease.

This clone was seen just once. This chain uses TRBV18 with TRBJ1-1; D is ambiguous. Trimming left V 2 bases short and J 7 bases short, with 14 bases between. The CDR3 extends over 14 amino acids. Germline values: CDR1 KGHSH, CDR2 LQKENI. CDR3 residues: CASSPEAAAGEAFF. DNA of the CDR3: TGTGCCAGCTCACCAGAGGCGGCGGCGGGTGAAGCTTTCTTT.

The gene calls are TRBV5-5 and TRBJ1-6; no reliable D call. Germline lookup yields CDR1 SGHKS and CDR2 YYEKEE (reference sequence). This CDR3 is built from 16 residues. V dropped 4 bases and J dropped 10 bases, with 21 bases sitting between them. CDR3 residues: CASSTLTHLGNSPLHF. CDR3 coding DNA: TGTGCCAGCAGCACCCTCACCCATCTCGGGAACTCACCCCTCCACTTT.

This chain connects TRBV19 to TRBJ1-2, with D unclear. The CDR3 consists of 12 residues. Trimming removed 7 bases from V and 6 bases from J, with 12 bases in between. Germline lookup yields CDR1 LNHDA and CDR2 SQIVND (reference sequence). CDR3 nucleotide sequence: TGTGCCAGTACCCGTCGGGGTAATGGCTACACCTTC. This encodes CASTRRGNGYTF.

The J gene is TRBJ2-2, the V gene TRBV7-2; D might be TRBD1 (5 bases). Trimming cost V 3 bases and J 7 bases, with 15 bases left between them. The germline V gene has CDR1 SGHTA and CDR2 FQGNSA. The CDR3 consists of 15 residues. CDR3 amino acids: CASSLEHPGFGELFF. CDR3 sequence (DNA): TGTGCCAGCAGCTTGGAACATCCAGGGTTCGGGGAGCTGTTTTTT.

DNA of the CDR3: TGCGCCAGCACAGCAGGGAAGGATGAAAAACTGTTTTTT. It encodes CASTAGKDEKLFF. V usage is TRBV5-1 and J usage is TRBJ1-4, with D perhaps TRBD1 (5 bases). The CDR3 totals 13 residues. From germline, CDR1 is SGHRS and CDR2 YFSETQ. The ends were cut back, 6 bases at V and 6 bases at J, with 12 bases in the middle.

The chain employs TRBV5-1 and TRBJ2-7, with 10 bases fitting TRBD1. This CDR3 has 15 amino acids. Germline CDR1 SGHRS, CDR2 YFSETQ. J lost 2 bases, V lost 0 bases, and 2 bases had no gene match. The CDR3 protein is CASSLGTGGAYEQYF. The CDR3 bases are TGCGCCAGCAGCTTGGGGACAGGGGGGGCCTACGAGCAGTACTTC.

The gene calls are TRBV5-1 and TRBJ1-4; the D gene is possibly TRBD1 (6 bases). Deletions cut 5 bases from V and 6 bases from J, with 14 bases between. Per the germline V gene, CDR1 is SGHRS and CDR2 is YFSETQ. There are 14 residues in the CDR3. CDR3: CASRLTGIDEKLFF. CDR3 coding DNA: TGCGCCAGCAGACTAACAGGGATAGATGAAAAACTGTTTTTT.

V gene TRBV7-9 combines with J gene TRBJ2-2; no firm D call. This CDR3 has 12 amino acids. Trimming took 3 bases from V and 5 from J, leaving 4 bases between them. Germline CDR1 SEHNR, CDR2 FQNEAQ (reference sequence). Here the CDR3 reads CASSFGTGELFF. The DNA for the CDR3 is TGTGCCAGCAGCTTCGGGACCGGGGAGCTGTTTTTT.

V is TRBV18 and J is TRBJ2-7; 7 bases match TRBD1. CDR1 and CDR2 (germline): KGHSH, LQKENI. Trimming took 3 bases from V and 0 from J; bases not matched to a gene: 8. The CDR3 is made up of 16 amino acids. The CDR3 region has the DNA TGTGCCAGCTCACCCGCTCTACAGGGGCCCTCCTACGAGCAGTACTTC. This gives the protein CASSPALQGPSYEQYF.

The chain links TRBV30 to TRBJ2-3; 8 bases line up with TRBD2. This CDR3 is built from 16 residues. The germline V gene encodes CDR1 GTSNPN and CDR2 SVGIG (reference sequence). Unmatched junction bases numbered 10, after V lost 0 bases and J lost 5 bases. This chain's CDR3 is CAWSVGYGGAEDTQYF. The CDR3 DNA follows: TGTGCCTGGAGTGTCGGGTACGGGGGGGCCGAAGATACGCAGTATTTT. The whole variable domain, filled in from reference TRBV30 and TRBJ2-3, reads SQTIHQWPATLVQPVGSPLSLECTVEGTSNPNLYWYRQAAGRGLQLLFYSVGIGQISSEVPQNLSASRPQDRQFILSSKKLLLSDSGFYLCAWSVGYGGAEDTQYFGPGTRLTVL.